Shown below are 27 T cell receptor beta chains from a single sample sequenced in a study of cytomegalovirus exposure and HLA in healthy donors. Primers for the PCR totalled 60 Vbeta and 13 Jbeta. Sequencing was performed with immunoSEQ multiplex PCR; in TCRdb, only in-frame clones are kept and a portion is missing. This repertoire includes over 110,000 clones. Sequenced sample: PBMCs. The origin of the receptors is a male donor in good health and CMV-seronegative.

The CDR3 sequence: CASSMTPSQVTAQPQHF. CDR3 DNA sequence: TGTGCCAGTAGTATGACGCCCTCACAGGTGACGGCTCAGCCCCAGCATTTT. This sequence joins TRBV19 and TRBJ1-5, with D possibly TRBD1 on 5 matching bases. From germline, CDR1 is LNHDA and CDR2 SQIVND (reference sequence). The CDR3 has 17 residues. Deletions cut 3 bases from V and 6 bases from J, with 21 bases between.

The CDR3 bases are TGTGCCAGCGGCCCCGGGACAGGAAGCTCTGGAAACACCATATATTTT. Translation gives CASGPGTGSSGNTIYF. The genes are TRBV25-1 and TRBJ1-3; 8 nucleotides agree with TRBD1. V trimming: 8 bases; J trimming: 0 bases; junction bases outside the gene matches: 9. This CDR3 contains 16 residues. Germline CDR1 is MGHDK and CDR2 is SYGVNS.

The chain carries TRBV7-8 and TRBJ2-7, with TRBD2 as a possible D gene (5 bases). V gave up 2 bases and J gave up 5 bases, with 19 bases separating them. Germline loops: CDR1 SGHVS, CDR2 FQNEAQ. CDR3 length equals 16 residues. CDR3 residues: CASSLSWGAESHEQYF. CDR3 sequence (DNA): TGTGCCAGCAGCTTATCATGGGGAGCGGAGAGCCACGAGCAGTACTTC. The variable domain in full, with the rest retrieved from reference TRBV7-8 and TRBJ2-7, is GAGVSQSPRYKVAKRGQDVALRCDPISGHVSLFWYQQALGQGPEFLTYFQNEAQLDKSGLPSDRFFAERPEGSVSTLKIQRTQQEDSAVYLCASSLSWGAESHEQYFGPGTRLTVT.

V and J are TRBV9 and TRBJ2-3; possibly TRBD2 for D (7 bases). Trimming pared 0 bases from V and 7 bases from J, leaving 18 bases between. CDR1 is SGDLS and CDR2 is YYNGEE in the germline V gene. This CDR3 has 16 residues. The CDR3: CASSVAAGAVANTQYF. The DNA for the CDR3 is TGTGCCAGCAGCGTAGCGGCGGGGGCTGTTGCTAATACGCAGTATTTT.

CDR3: CASSSLGLAATNEQFF. The CDR3 DNA reads TGTGCCAGCAGTTCCCTGGGACTAGCGGCAACGAATGAGCAGTTCTTC. V is TRBV6-5 and J is TRBJ2-1; 11 positions match TRBD2. This CDR3 comprises 16 residues. V was clipped by 4 bases and J by 7 bases; unmatched bases: 9. The V gene's germline CDR1 is MNHEY and CDR2 SVGAGI.

The chain uses TRBV7-9 and TRBJ2-1, with 8 bases lining up with TRBD2. Germline CDR1 is SEHNR and CDR2 is FQNEAQ (reference sequence). Trimming at V came to 2 bases and at J to 6 bases, leaving 9 bases not matched to a gene. This CDR3 comprises 16 residues. CDR3 in amino acids: CASSLRGSGGLNEQFF. CDR3 coding DNA: TGTGCCAGCAGCTTAAGAGGGAGCGGGGGCCTCAATGAGCAGTTCTTC.

The chain is built from TRBV6-5 and TRBJ2-7; D not resolved. The length of the CDR3 is 12 residues. The germline CDR1 and CDR2 sequences are MNHEY and SVGAGI. The germline V and J ends were trimmed by 0 bases and 6 bases, with 6 bases remaining between them. This chain's CDR3 is CASSYSAGEQYF. The CDR3 nucleotides are TGTGCCAGCAGTTACTCTGCAGGCGAGCAGTACTTC.

V gene TRBV5-6 combines with J gene TRBJ2-3; TRBD1 aligns across 7 bases. The CDR3 runs 16 residues. Germline trimming cut 4 bases from V and 6 bases from J; bases unmatched to any gene: 14. From germline, CDR1 is SGHDT and CDR2 YYEEEE. The CDR3 here is CASSGSRTGIGDTQYF. The DNA for the CDR3 is TGTGCCAGCAGCGGCAGCCGGACAGGTATAGGGGATACGCAGTATTTT.

This chain uses TRBV6-1 with TRBJ2-1, with a possible D match to TRBD1 (7 bases). Germline V gene lookup returns CDR1 MNHNS and CDR2 SASEGT. This CDR3 has 15 residues. Between the trimmed V and J ends, which lost 3 bases and 4 bases, there was a span of 13 bases. CDR3 sequence: CASSEPGGRYNEQFF. In DNA, the CDR3 is TGTGCCAGCAGTGAGCCAGGGGGGAGATACAATGAGCAGTTCTTC.

V and J are TRBV29-1 and TRBJ1-1; a weak D match, TRBD1 (5 bases). V lost 5 bases and J lost 6, with 13 bases in between. Germline CDR1 and CDR2: SQVTM and ANQGSEA. This CDR3 is built from 12 residues. CDR3 sequence reads: CSVKTGGAEAFF. CDR3 in DNA: TGCAGCGTTAAGACCGGAGGGGCTGAAGCTTTCTTT. Full variable domain (outside the CDR3, taken from reference TRBV29-1 and TRBJ1-1): SAVISQKPSRDICQRGTSLTIQCQVDSQVTMMFWYRQQPGQSLTLIATANQGSEATYESGFVIDKFPISRPNLTFSTLTVSNMSPEDSSIYLCSVKTGGAEAFFGQGTRLTVV.

The chain recombines TRBV23-1 with TRBJ2-7, with unresolved D. TRBV23-1 is an open reading frame whose function is uncertain. V was cut by 1 base and J by 3 bases, with 10 bases left in between. The CDR3 covers 14 residues. The chain's CDR3 is CASSQFSLNYEQYF. DNA for the CDR3: TGCGCCAGCAGTCAATTTTCCCTTAACTACGAGCAGTACTTC.

The chain couples TRBV2 to TRBJ1-6; 7 bases align to TRBD1. In germline, CDR1 is SNHLY, CDR2 FYNNEI. The CDR3 extends over 13 amino acids. Unmatched junction bases numbered 5, after V lost 10 bases and J lost 5 bases. The DNA for the CDR3 is TGTGCCATTTCCGGGACAGATAATTCACCCCTCCACTTT. Its protein is CAISGTDNSPLHF.

The chain joins TRBV5-1 to TRBJ2-3; D may be TRBD2 (6 bases). V was clipped by 4 bases and J by 2 bases, with 11 bases between them. The germline CDR1 and CDR2 sequences are SGHRS and YFSETQ. The CDR3 sequence is 14 residues long. CDR3 DNA: TGCGCCAGCAGCCTCGGGGGATTCACAGATACGCAGTATTTT. It codes for CASSLGGFTDTQYF.

This chain joins TRBV18 and TRBJ1-5, with a tentative D call TRBD1 (6 bases). Germline-derived CDR1 and CDR2 are KGHSH and LQKENI. The length of the CDR3 is 15 residues. V was trimmed by 2 bases and J by 3 bases, leaving 11 bases between them. The CDR3 coding sequence is TGTGCCAGCTCACCATCGGGGGGCCTCAATCAGCCCCAGCATTTT. Translation gives CASSPSGGLNQPQHF.

V is TRBV10-3 and J is TRBJ1-6; TRBD1 matches at 8 bases. V trimming: 6 bases; J trimming: 5 bases; junction bases outside the gene matches: 3. Germline loops: CDR1 ENHRY, CDR2 SYGVKD. The CDR3 length is 14 residues. This chain's CDR3 is CAISDRGNNSPLHF. The CDR3 DNA reads TGTGCCATCAGCGACAGGGGCAATAATTCACCCCTCCACTTT.

The V gene is TRBV29-1, the J gene TRBJ2-1, with 9 nucleotides matching TRBD2. Germline-derived CDR1 and CDR2 are SQVTM and ANQGSEA. CDR3 length equals 15 residues. Trimming took 3 bases from V and 8 from J; bases not matched to a gene: 11. CDR3: CSVDPGTSIPDEQFF. As DNA, the CDR3 is TGCAGCGTTGATCCTGGGACTAGCATTCCAGATGAGCAGTTCTTC.

V and J are TRBV6-1 and TRBJ2-7, with 7 bases fitting TRBD2. V lost 3 bases, J lost 7 bases, and 15 bases stayed unmatched. CDR1 and CDR2 from the germline V gene are MNHNS and SASEGT. The CDR3 is made up of 16 amino acids. The CDR3 DNA reads TGTGCCAGCAGTGATCCCCCCTTCCCGGGAGCGGGGGAGCAGTACTTC. Its protein product is CASSDPPFPGAGEQYF.

V is TRBV6-1 and J is TRBJ1-1, with unresolved D. CDR1 is MNHNS and CDR2 is SASEGT in the germline V gene. The CDR3 covers 12 residues. Deletions cut 3 bases from V and 2 bases from J, with 4 bases between. CDR3 coding DNA: TGTGCCAGCAGTGATTTAAACACTGAAGCTTTCTTT. Protein product: CASSDLNTEAFF.

This rearrangement joins TRBV25-1 to TRBJ2-3; TRBD2 matches 12 bases. The germline V gene has CDR1 MGHDK and CDR2 SYGVNS. With V trimmed by 3 bases and J by 2 bases, 3 bases remained unmatched. This CDR3 comprises 16 residues. The CDR3 DNA reads as TGTGCCAGCAGTGACACTAGCGGGGGGAACACAGATACGCAGTATTTT. Translating it yields CASSDTSGGNTDTQYF.

The chain joins TRBV1 to TRBJ1-4; TRBD1, as called in the table, went unchecked against the DNA. TRBV1 is a pseudogene locus. CDR3 length: 17 residues. CDR3 amino acids: CTSSQDKVTGGGEKLFF. The CDR3 DNA is TGCACCAGCAGCCAAGATAAAGTGACAGGGGGCGGTGAAAAACTGTTTTTT.

The rearrangement joins TRBV7-7 to TRBJ2-1; a weak D match, TRBD2 (5 bases). This CDR3 has 14 amino acids. With 1 base removed from V and 9 bases from J, the gap between germline ends came to 13 bases. The V gene's germline CDR1 is SSHAT and CDR2 FNYEAQ (reference sequence). The CDR3 DNA reads TGTGCCAGCAGCTTAGATTCTGGGAGCGGTGAGCAGTTCTTC. This encodes CASSLDSGSGEQFF.

The V and J genes are TRBV13 and TRBJ1-3; D remains ambiguous. The CDR3 loop spans 14 amino acids. Germline-derived CDR1 and CDR2 are PRHDT and FYEKMQ (reference sequence). V lost 6 bases, J lost 1 base, and 10 bases lay in between. The CDR3 DNA is TGTGCCAGCAGGTCATCGGAGTCTGGAAACACCATATATTTT. This gives the protein CASRSSESGNTIYF.

The CDR3 protein is CASRVAGPYEQYF. DNA of the CDR3: TGTGCCAGCAGGGTAGCGGGCCCCTACGAGCAGTACTTC. The chain uses TRBV2 and TRBJ2-7; 7 nucleotides line up with TRBD2. CDR3 length equals 13 residues. CDR1 is SNHLY, CDR2 FYNNEI, per germline. V was pared by 6 bases and J by 2 bases, with 4 bases of the junction left unmatched. Variable domain in full (rest from reference TRBV2 and TRBJ2-7): EPEVTQTPSHQVTQMGQEVILRCVPISNHLYFYWYRQILGQKVEFLVSFYNNEISEKSEIFDDQFSVERPDGSNFTLKIRSTKLEDSAMYFCASRVAGPYEQYFGPGTRLTVT.

The chain employs TRBV5-6 and TRBJ1-1; 7 nucleotides match TRBD1. V trimming: 4 bases; J trimming: 4 bases; junction bases outside the gene matches: 13. Looked up from germline, CDR1 is SGHDT and CDR2 is YYEEEE. The CDR3 contains 16 residues. The CDR3 bases are TGTGCCAGCAGCACACAGGGGCGCTGGGGGAGCACTGAAGCTTTCTTT. It is translated as CASSTQGRWGSTEAFF. Full variable domain (rest looked up from reference TRBV5-6 and TRBJ1-1): DAGVTQSPTHLIKTRGQQVTLRCSPKSGHDTVSWYQQALGQGPQFIFQYYEEEERQRGNFPDRFSGHQFPNYSSELNVNALLLGDSALYLCASSTQGRWGSTEAFFGQGTRLTVV.

This chain joins TRBV30 and TRBJ2-2; D is possibly TRBD1 (5 bases). This CDR3 comprises 16 residues. The germline CDR1 and CDR2 sequences are GTSNPN and SVGIG (reference sequence). V was trimmed by 4 bases and J by 4 bases, leaving 19 bases between them. CDR3 coding DNA: TGTGCCTGGAAGAAGGTAGGGGCTACCTCCACCGGGGAGCTGTTTTTT. It is translated as CAWKKVGATSTGELFF.

The chain links TRBV27 to TRBJ2-7, with 9 bases matching TRBD1. The CDR3 has 15 amino acids. Trimming took 1 base from V and 2 from J; bases not matched to a gene: 3. Germline assignment: CDR1 MNHEY and CDR2 SMNVEV (reference sequence). CDR3 coding DNA: TGTGCCAGCAGTTTATACACAGGGGGCACCTACGAGCAGTACTTC. Its protein product is CASSLYTGGTYEQYF.

The rearrangement links TRBV30 to TRBJ1-2, with a tentative D call TRBD1 (5 bases). CDR1 GTSNPN and CDR2 SVGIG come from the germline V gene (reference sequence). Trimming cost V 3 bases and J 8 bases, with 13 bases left between them. This CDR3 has 12 residues. The CDR3 sequence: CAWRVKGYGYTF. CDR3 sequence (DNA): TGTGCCTGGAGGGTAAAGGGGTACGGCTACACCTTC.